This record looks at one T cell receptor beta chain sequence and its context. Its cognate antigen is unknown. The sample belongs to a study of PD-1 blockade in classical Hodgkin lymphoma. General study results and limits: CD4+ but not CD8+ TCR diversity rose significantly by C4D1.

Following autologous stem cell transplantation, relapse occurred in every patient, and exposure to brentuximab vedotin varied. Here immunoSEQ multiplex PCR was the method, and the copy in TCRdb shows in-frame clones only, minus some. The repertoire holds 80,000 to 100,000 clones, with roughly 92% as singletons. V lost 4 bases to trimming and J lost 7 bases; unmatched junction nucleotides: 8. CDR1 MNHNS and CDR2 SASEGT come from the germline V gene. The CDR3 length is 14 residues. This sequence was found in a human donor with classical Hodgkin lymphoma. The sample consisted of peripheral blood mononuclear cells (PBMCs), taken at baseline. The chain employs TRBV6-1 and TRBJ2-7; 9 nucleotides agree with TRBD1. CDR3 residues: CASSVVQGAEEQYF. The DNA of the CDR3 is TGTGCCAGCAGTGTCGTACAGGGGGCGGAGGAGCAGTACTTC.